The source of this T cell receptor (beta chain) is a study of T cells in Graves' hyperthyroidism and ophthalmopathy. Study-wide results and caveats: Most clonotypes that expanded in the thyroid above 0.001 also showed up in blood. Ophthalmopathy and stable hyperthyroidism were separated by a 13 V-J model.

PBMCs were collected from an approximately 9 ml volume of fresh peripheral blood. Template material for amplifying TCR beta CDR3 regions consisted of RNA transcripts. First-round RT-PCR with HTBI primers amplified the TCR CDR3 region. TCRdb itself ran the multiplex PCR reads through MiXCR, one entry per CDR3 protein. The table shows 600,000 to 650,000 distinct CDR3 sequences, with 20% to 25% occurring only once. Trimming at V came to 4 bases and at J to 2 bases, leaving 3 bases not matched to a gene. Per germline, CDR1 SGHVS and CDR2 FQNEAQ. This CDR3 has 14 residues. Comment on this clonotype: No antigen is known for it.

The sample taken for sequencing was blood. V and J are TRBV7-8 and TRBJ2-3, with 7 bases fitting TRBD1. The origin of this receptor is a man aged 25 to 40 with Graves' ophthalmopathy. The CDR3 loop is CASSWGQITDTQYF. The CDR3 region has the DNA TGTGCCAGCAGCTGGGGACAGATCACAGATACGCAGTATTTT. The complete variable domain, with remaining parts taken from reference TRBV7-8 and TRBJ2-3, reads GAGVSQSPRYKVAKRGQDVALRCDPISGHVSLFWYQQALGQGPEFLTYFQNEAQLDKSGLPSDRFFAERPEGSVSTLKIQRTQQEDSAVYLCASSWGQITDTQYFGPGTRLTVL.